The 24 T cell receptor beta chains below come from one sample, sequenced in a study of cytomegalovirus exposure and HLA in healthy donors. Vbeta (60) and Jbeta (13) primers were used in the PCR. Method: immunoSEQ multiplex PCR; TCRdb's copy keeps in-frame clones and lacks some. The repertoire has about 130,000 clones, about 84% of them found once; the top ten carry 3% to 4%. Material for sequencing was PBMCs. The receptors derive from a man in his late teens or twenties in good health and CMV-seropositive.

This clone has only a few counts. The V and J genes are TRBV4-1 and TRBJ1-1, with 10 positions matching TRBD1. CDR3 size: 14 residues. The germline V gene encodes CDR1 MGHRA and CDR2 YSYEKL. The ends lost 4 bases at V and 3 bases at J; junction bases unmatched: 2. Here the CDR3 DNA reads TGCGCCAGCAGCCGAGGACAGGGGGACACTGAAGCTTTCTTT. As protein: CASSRGQGDTEAFF.

V and J are TRBV27 and TRBJ1-5; tentative D call: TRBD1 (5 bases). The CDR3 runs 14 residues. From germline, CDR1 is MNHEY and CDR2 SMNVEV (reference sequence). Deletions cut 5 bases from V and 0 bases from J, with 8 bases between. The CDR3 here is CASSDSFSNQPQHF. The CDR3 DNA reads as TGTGCCAGCAGTGACAGCTTTAGCAATCAGCCCCAGCATTTT.

This chain links TRBV5-1 with TRBJ1-2, with TRBD1 matching over 9 bases. J gave up 9 bases and V 0 bases, and 12 bases lay outside the gene matches. This CDR3 region has 16 residues. Germline lookup yields CDR1 SGHRS and CDR2 YFSETQ. The CDR3 DNA reads TGCGCCAGCAGCTTGGAACAGGGGGCCTCCCGGGGGAGCTACACCTTC. Encoded protein: CASSLEQGASRGSYTF. Based on the CDR3 plus reference TRBV5-1 and TRBJ1-2, the full variable domain is KAGVTQTPRYLIKTRGQQVTLSCSPISGHRSVSWYQQTPGQGLQFLFEYFSETQRNKGNFPGRFSGRQFSNSRSEMNVSTLELGDSALYLCASSLEQGASRGSYTFGSGTRLTVV.

This chain connects TRBV2 to TRBJ2-1; D remains ambiguous. CDR3 size: 11 residues. Trimming removed 6 bases from V and 8 bases from J, with 8 bases in between. CDR1 and CDR2 from the germline V gene are SNHLY and FYNNEI. The CDR3 coding sequence is TGTGCCAGCAGACAGTCGTATGAGCAGTTCTTC. Protein sequence: CASRQSYEQFF.

The chain couples TRBV6-5 to TRBJ1-3; no definite D call. The germline V gene has CDR1 MNHEY and CDR2 SVGAGI. V was clipped by 6 bases and J by 0 bases, with 9 bases between them. CDR3 length: 14 amino acids. The CDR3 nucleotides read TGTGCCAGCAGGATACAGAGCTCTGGAAACACCATATATTTT. Amino acids: CASRIQSSGNTIYF.

This clone has only one observation. The V and J genes are TRBV7-2 and TRBJ2-2; D unresolved. The CDR3 is 13 residues long. The ends were cut back, 2 bases at V and 7 bases at J, with 8 bases in the middle. In germline, CDR1 is SGHTA, CDR2 FQGNSA. The CDR3 DNA is TGTGCCAGCAGCTTATTGTCGGGCGGGGAGCTGTTTTTT. It specifies CASSLLSGGELFF.

J is TRBJ2-7 and V is TRBV27; 7 positions agree with TRBD1. V trimming: 8 bases; J trimming: 0 bases; junction bases outside the gene matches: 7. This CDR3 is 14 amino acids long. Germline V gene data show CDR1 as MNHEY and CDR2 as SMNVEV (reference sequence). The CDR3 region is CASGDSRTSYEQYF. The CDR3 nucleotides are TGTGCCAGCGGGGACAGCCGAACCTCCTACGAGCAGTACTTC.

V is TRBV7-2 and J is TRBJ1-2; 9 bases map to TRBD1. The V and J ends lost 4 bases and 6 bases, in that order; junction bases with no gene match: 18. Germline CDR1 SGHTA, CDR2 FQGNSA. The CDR3 runs 18 residues. The CDR3 is CASSSPPRRTGAINGYTF. Written as DNA, the CDR3 is TGTGCCAGCAGCTCCCCCCCCCGCCGGACAGGGGCAATTAATGGCTACACCTTC.

The V gene is TRBV30, the J gene TRBJ1-3, with D perhaps matching TRBD1 (6 bases). Germline CDR1 is GTSNPN and CDR2 is SVGIG (reference sequence). The CDR3 totals 14 residues. V lost 4 bases, J lost 4 bases, and 14 bases lay in between. DNA for the CDR3: TGTGCCTGGACAGGGGTGGTAGTAGGAAACACCATATATTTT. Encoded protein: CAWTGVVVGNTIYF.

The CDR3 region is CASSIGGGQGIGELFF. Here the CDR3 DNA reads TGTGCCAGTAGTATAGGGGGGGGACAGGGGATCGGGGAGCTGTTTTTT. The V and J genes are TRBV19 and TRBJ2-2, with 10 bases matching TRBD1. In germline, CDR1 is LNHDA, CDR2 SQIVND (reference sequence). CDR3 length: 16 amino acids. V lost 1 base to trimming and J lost 7 bases; unmatched junction nucleotides: 6. The complete variable domain, with remaining parts taken from reference TRBV19 and TRBJ2-2, reads DGGITQSPKYLFRKEGQNVTLSCEQNLNHDAMYWYRQDPGQGLRLIYYSQIVNDFQKGDIAEGYSVSREKKESFPLTVTSAQKNPTAFYLCASSIGGGQGIGELFFGEGSRLTVL.

The rearrangement uses TRBV11-2 and TRBJ2-7, with D hard to call. The length of the CDR3 is 16 residues. Per the germline V gene, CDR1 is SGHAT and CDR2 is FQNNGV. V shed 0 bases and J shed 0 bases, with 12 bases lying between them. Written as DNA, the CDR3 is TGTGCCAGCAGCTTAGATATTATGGCAGGCTCCTACGAGCAGTACTTC. Amino acid sequence: CASSLDIMAGSYEQYF.

This clone was counted a few times. The rearrangement links TRBV5-1 to TRBJ2-1; D not certain. The germline V and J ends were trimmed by 1 base and 3 bases, with 8 bases remaining between them. CDR1 SGHRS and CDR2 YFSETQ come from the germline V gene. The CDR3 contains 14 residues. The CDR3: CASSLSSIYNEQFF. In DNA form, the CDR3 reads TGCGCCAGCAGCTTGAGTAGTATCTACAATGAGCAGTTCTTC. Filled out from reference TRBV5-1 and TRBJ2-1, the complete variable domain reads KAGVTQTPRYLIKTRGQQVTLSCSPISGHRSVSWYQQTPGQGLQFLFEYFSETQRNKGNFPGRFSGRQFSNSRSEMNVSTLELGDSALYLCASSLSSIYNEQFFGPGTRLTVL.

This clone was recorded only once. The chain recombines TRBV9 with TRBJ2-2; 8 bases match TRBD2. The germline gives CDR1 SGDLS, CDR2 YYNGEE. This CDR3 comprises 17 residues. Trimming removed 4 bases from V and 3 bases from J; junction bases left unmatched: 11. For the CDR3, the DNA is TGTGCCAGCAGCAAACCTTTTAGCGGGAAGGACACCGGGGAGCTGTTTTTT. Its protein product is CASSKPFSGKDTGELFF.

V gene TRBV7-2 combines with J gene TRBJ1-6; TRBD1 matches 8 bases. This CDR3 has 16 amino acids. Germline CDR1 SGHTA, CDR2 FQGNSA. V shed 4 bases, J shed 6 bases, and the junction held 8 bases outside the gene matches. CDR3 region: CASSSRQGWSNSPLHF. CDR3 DNA sequence: TGTGCCAGCAGCTCTCGACAGGGGTGGAGTAATTCACCCCTCCACTTT.

This sequence joins TRBV7-2 and TRBJ1-2; D not resolved. This CDR3 has 13 amino acids. Trimming removed 8 bases at V and 0 bases at J, with 10 bases between. CDR1 SGHTA and CDR2 FQGNSA come from the germline V gene. CDR3 amino acids: CASPSVANYGYTF. CDR3 sequence (DNA): TGTGCCAGCCCTAGCGTAGCTAACTATGGCTACACCTTC.

The genes are TRBV29-1 and TRBJ1-2; a possible D gene is TRBD1 (6 bases). The germline V gene encodes CDR1 SQVTM and CDR2 ANQGSEA. The germline V and J ends were trimmed by 5 bases and 8 bases, with 15 bases remaining between them. The CDR3 has 12 residues. DNA of the CDR3: TGCAGCGTTCGCAGGGGCGCAGGGGGCTACACCTTC. Translation gives CSVRRGAGGYTF.

The chain uses TRBV5-8 and TRBJ2-1, with D hard to call. The germline V and J ends were trimmed by 4 bases and 3 bases, with 17 bases remaining between them. Germline CDR1 is SGHTS and CDR2 is YDEGEE. The CDR3 is 16 amino acids. CDR3 loop: CASSAIASPGYNEQFF. CDR3 nucleotide sequence: TGTGCCAGCAGCGCAATAGCTTCTCCTGGCTACAATGAGCAGTTCTTC.

The CDR3 sequence is CASRGAATDTQYF. Here the CDR3 DNA reads TGTGCCAGCAGAGGGGCTGCTACAGATACGCAGTATTTT. The chain combines TRBV28 with TRBJ2-3, with D possibly matching TRBD1 (5 bases). The CDR3 spans 13 residues. Trimming cost V 6 bases and J 3 bases, with 10 bases left between them. Germline CDR1 and CDR2: MDHEN and SYDVKM.

This chain links TRBV7-6 with TRBJ2-7, with a tentative D call TRBD1 (5 bases). V was pared by 7 bases and J by 5 bases, with 18 bases between. This CDR3 has 14 residues. CDR1 is SGHVS, CDR2 FNYEAQ, per germline. Written as DNA, the CDR3 is TGTGCCAGCACCCTAGTAGGCAGGGAAGACGAGCAGTACTTC. It is translated as CASTLVGREDEQYF.

The chain joins TRBV5-1 to TRBJ2-5; 8 bases line up with TRBD2. The trim removed 5 bases at V and 2 bases at J, leaving 8 bases unmatched. CDR1 and CDR2 (germline): SGHRS, YFSETQ. There are 15 residues in the CDR3. The CDR3 DNA reads TGCGCCAGCAGGGAAACGGGCGGGAGGCAAGAGACCCAGTACTTC. It translates to CASRETGGRQETQYF.

About this clone: A read error may account for a junction end that differs from germline. This chain uses TRBV2 with TRBJ1-1; 10 bases are shared with TRBD1. This CDR3 is 14 amino acids long. CDR1 and CDR2 from the germline V gene are SNHLY and FYNNEI. The CDR3 is CASSGDRGGTEAFF. The CDR3 DNA sequence: TGTGCCAGTAGTGGGGACAGGGGAGGGACTGAAGCTTTCTTT.

The chain uses TRBV5-1 and TRBJ2-5; 7 bases align to TRBD1. The J call may not be correct, given that the DNA end is closer to TRBJ2-7. The CDR3 runs to 14 residues. CDR1 and CDR2 (germline): SGHRS, YFSETQ. This CDR3 reads CASSQRQGSYEQYF. The CDR3 region has the DNA TGCGCCAGCAGCCAGAGACAGGGCTCCTACGAGCAGTACTTC.

The chain combines TRBV7-2 with TRBJ1-2; 8 nucleotides line up with TRBD1. The CDR3 is made up of 17 amino acids. V gave up 2 bases and J gave up 8 bases; unmatched junction bases: 16. Germline V gene sequence: CDR1 SGHTA, CDR2 FQGNSA. The CDR3 DNA sequence: TGTGCCAGCAGCTTAAGGACAGGGATCCCTTTATCGGGCGGCTACACCTTC. Its protein is CASSLRTGIPLSGGYTF.

V usage is TRBV2 and J usage is TRBJ2-5; TRBD1 matches at 12 bases. This CDR3 has 20 amino acids. From germline, CDR1 is SNHLY and CDR2 FYNNEI. V shed 3 bases, J shed 2 bases, and the junction held 16 bases outside the gene matches. The DNA for the CDR3 is TGTGCCAGCAGTGACCCAAGGGGACAGGGGGCTCAACCCCGTCAAGAGACCCAGTACTTC. It yields the protein CASSDPRGQGAQPRQETQYF.